This T cell receptor (beta chain) was recorded in a study of shared clonotypes between healthy human individuals. The wider study: Per donor, three plates held CD4 naive cells, three held CD4 memory, two held CD8 naive and one held CD8 memory. Broader study findings: An expected dependence of interdonor clonotype sharing on sequencing depth was noted. At large depth, rarefaction still showed sorted-subset sequencing to be incomplete.

Regarding this clone: Its antigen is not known.

The repertoire was sequenced with immunoSEQ multiplex PCR; TCRdb's copy has only in-frame clones and lacks some. The repertoire has hundreds of thousands of clones, more than 70% of them found once; the top ten carry around 1.7%. V lost 3 bases and J lost 0, with 18 bases in between. In germline, CDR1 is LNHDA, CDR2 SQIVND (reference sequence). The CDR3 runs to 18 residues. Sequenced: memory CD4+ T cells sorted from blood. Indicated subset: CD45RA-negative fraction. The gene calls are TRBV19 and TRBJ1-5; D call uncertain. The TCR was taken from a woman aged 30 to 39 in good health. Here the CDR3 DNA reads TGTGCCAGTAGTATTAGTATAGCGGGCAGCATTAGCAATCAGCCCCAGCATTTT. Amino acids: CASSISIAGSISNQPQHF.